This entry describes one TCR beta chain. The data were obtained in a study of blood T cell repertoires in COVID-19. Germline V gene data show CDR1 as SQVTM and CDR2 as ANQGSEA. This CDR3 comprises 14 residues. V was clipped by 5 bases and J by 0 bases; unmatched bases: 5. Methods used by the authors: Amplification of reference gene primers was used by the study to estimate nucleated cell counts. Libraries were prepared by immunoSEQ multiplex PCR; TCRdb keeps only in-frame clonotypes and omits some of them. V and J calls and clone size are as listed in that table; D and trimming were resolved from the DNA. The table has around 130,000 clones, approximately 80% seen once.

The sequencing sample was made of peripheral blood. The clonotype originates from a human donor in a cohort sampled during active COVID-19. The J gene is TRBJ1-1, the V gene TRBV29-1; the match to TRBD1 covers 8 bases. The CDR3 DNA is TGCAGCGTTTCAGGGGGCGGGATGAACACTGAAGCTTTCTTT. Protein product: CSVSGGGMNTEAFF.